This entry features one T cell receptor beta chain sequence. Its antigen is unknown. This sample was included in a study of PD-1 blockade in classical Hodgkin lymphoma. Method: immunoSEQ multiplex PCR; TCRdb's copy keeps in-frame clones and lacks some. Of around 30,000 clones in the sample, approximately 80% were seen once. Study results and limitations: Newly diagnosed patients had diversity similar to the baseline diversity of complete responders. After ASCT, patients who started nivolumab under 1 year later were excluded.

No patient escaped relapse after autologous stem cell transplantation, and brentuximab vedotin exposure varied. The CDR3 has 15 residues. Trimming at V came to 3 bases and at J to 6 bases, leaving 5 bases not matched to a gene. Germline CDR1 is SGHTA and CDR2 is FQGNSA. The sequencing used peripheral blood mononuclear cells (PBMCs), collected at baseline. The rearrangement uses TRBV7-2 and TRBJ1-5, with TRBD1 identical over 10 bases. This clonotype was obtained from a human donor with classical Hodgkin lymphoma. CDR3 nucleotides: TGTGCCAGCAGCTTGGACAGGGGGGACTTTCAGCCCCAGCATTTT. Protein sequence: CASSLDRGDFQPQHF. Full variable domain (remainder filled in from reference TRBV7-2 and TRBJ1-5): GAGVSQSPSNKVTEKGKDVELRCDPISGHTALYWYRQSLGQGLEFLIYFQGNSAPDKSGLPSDRFSAERTGGSVSTLTIQRTQQEDSAVYLCASSLDRGDFQPQHFGDGTRLSIL.